Listed below are T cell receptor beta chains from one sample, sequenced in a study of blood T cell repertoires in COVID-19. Some clones are missing from TCRdb's copy, which holds only in-frame ones; the method was immunoSEQ multiplex PCR. The sample has fewer than 200,000 clones, 83% seen once. Sequences were obtained from PBMCs or T cells enriched from blood (not recorded which). Receptor source: a woman in her fifties or sixties who had recovered from COVID-19. CDR3s include the opening cysteine and the closing phenylalanine or tryptophan.

TRBV12-3/TRBV12-4,CASSRLGSPLHF
TRBV7-9,CASNPGGPPGELFF
TRBV3-1/TRBV3-2,CASSQGGQGGEQFF
TRBV5-5,CASSSKGLNNYGYTF
TRBV7-2,CASSLERVAGGTRETQYF
TRBV3-1/TRBV3-2,CASSREGSDYGYTF
TRBV12-3/TRBV12-4,CASSLRQDTEAFF
TRBV30,CAWSVYEAELNTEAFF
TRBV6-5,CASVASHTGELFF
TRBV12-3/TRBV12-4,CASSGLSSEQFF
TRBV30,CAWSTRPNTEAFF
TRBV19,CASSIPSAGGSTDTQYF
TRBV27,CASRTGGAPFSPLHF
TRBV20-1,CSAVRGDTQYF
TRBV30,CAWSVGQGGGSPLHF
TRBV5-5,CASSLWLAGDTDTQYF
TRBV18,CASSPGTGGPDLNEQFF
TRBV20-1,CSARTGAPLHF
TRBV6-1,CASSEETGLPNEQFF
TRBV7-2,CASSPGRQGGKDTQYF
TRBV5-8,CASSAPNRGHHVTGELFF
TRBV7-9,CAASSLTSGHTYNEQFF
TRBV5-1,CASSFYPLGTSQSDTQYF
TRBV28,CASSLGQVYNSPLHF
TRBV12-3/TRBV12-4,CAIRRQGGEKLFF
TRBV4-3,CASSQDTSGINEQFF
TRBV4-3,CASSHSGTEGAKLFF
TRBV11-3,CASTRLAGVETQYF
TRBV6-5,CASSAPNRGAGELFF
TRBV2,CASTSVGGPYNSPLHF
TRBV18,CASSPDSTWTQYF
TRBV28,CASSSLLSPSNTEAFF
TRBV19,CASSIAGFGNTIYF
TRBV28,CASTKHTSGQNYGYTF
TRBV9,CASSVGVSGGGYTF
TRBV19,CASGTGTGFEKLFF
TRBV5-6,CASSLASGTDTQYF
TRBV7-9,CASSSDTTGSYGYTF